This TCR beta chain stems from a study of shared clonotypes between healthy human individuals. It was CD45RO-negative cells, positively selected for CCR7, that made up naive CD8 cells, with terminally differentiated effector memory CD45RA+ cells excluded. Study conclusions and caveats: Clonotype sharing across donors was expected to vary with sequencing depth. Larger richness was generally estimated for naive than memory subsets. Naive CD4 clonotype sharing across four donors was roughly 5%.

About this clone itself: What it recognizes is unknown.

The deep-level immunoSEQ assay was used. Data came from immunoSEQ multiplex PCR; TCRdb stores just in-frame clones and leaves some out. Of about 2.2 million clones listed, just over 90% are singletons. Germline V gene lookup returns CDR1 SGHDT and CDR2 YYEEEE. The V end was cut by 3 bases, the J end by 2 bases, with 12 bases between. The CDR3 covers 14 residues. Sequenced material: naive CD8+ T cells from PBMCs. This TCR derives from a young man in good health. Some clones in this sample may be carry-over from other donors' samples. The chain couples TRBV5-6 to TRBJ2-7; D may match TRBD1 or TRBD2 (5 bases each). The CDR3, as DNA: TGTGCCAGCAGCTCATCGGGACGCCCCTACGAGCAGTACTTC. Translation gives CASSSSGRPYEQYF.